The 5 T cell receptor beta chains below all came from one sample that was sequenced in a study of blood T cell repertoires in COVID-19. Profiled with immunoSEQ multiplex PCR; TCRdb holds only in-frame clones, not every one. The table shows tens of thousands of clones, with roughly 89% occurring only once. What was sequenced was peripheral blood. These receptors originate from a human donor in a cohort sampled during active COVID-19.

The DNA of the CDR3 is TGTGCCAGCAGTTTAGAAAAGGGGGGGGTTTCACCCCTCCACTTT. Encoded protein: CASSLEKGGVSPLHF. The rearrangement uses TRBV27 and TRBJ1-6; a weak D match, TRBD1 (6 bases). Trimming stripped 2 bases from V and 9 bases from J, with 14 bases between. This CDR3 is built from 15 residues. CDR1 and CDR2 from the germline V gene are MNHEY and SMNVEV (reference sequence).

The chain couples TRBV4-3 to TRBJ2-3; D possibly corresponds to TRBD2 (6 bases). The CDR3 extends over 15 amino acids. Trimming cost V 4 bases and J 0 bases, with 11 bases left between them. The V gene's germline CDR1 is LGHNA and CDR2 YSLEER. The chain's CDR3 is CASSPNGGSTDTQYF. The CDR3 nucleotides read TGCGCCAGCAGCCCTAACGGGGGTAGCACAGATACGCAGTATTTT.

This chain uses TRBV4-3 with TRBJ2-1, with a possible D match to TRBD2 (5 bases). V lost 0 bases to trimming and J lost 8 bases, with 20 bases between them. CDR1 is LGHNA and CDR2 is YSLEER in the germline V gene. This CDR3 comprises 17 residues. The CDR3 nucleotides are TGCGCCAGCAGCCAAGATTTCCGCCTACCCGGGGTTGATGAGCAGTTCTTC. Translated, it gives CASSQDFRLPGVDEQFF.

This clone was counted a single time. The J gene is TRBJ2-1, the V gene TRBV5-4; 13 bases are shared with TRBD2. This CDR3 spans 17 amino acids. The V segment lost 3 bases and the J segment 2 bases; nucleotides outside the gene matches: 5. Germline-derived CDR1 and CDR2 are SGHNT and YYREEE (reference sequence). The CDR3 here is CASSWGLAGTPYNEQFF. In nucleotides, the CDR3 is TGTGCCAGCAGCTGGGGACTAGCGGGGACTCCCTACAATGAGCAGTTCTTC.

This clone was recorded only once. The V gene is TRBV11-1, the J gene TRBJ2-1; no reliable D call. V was clipped by 1 base and J by 2 bases, with 3 bases between them. The CDR3 sequence is 13 residues long. The germline CDR1 and CDR2 sequences are SGHAT and FQDESV (reference sequence). CDR3 loop: CASSLDTYNEQFF. The DNA for the CDR3 is TGTGCCAGCAGCTTAGATACCTACAATGAGCAGTTCTTC.